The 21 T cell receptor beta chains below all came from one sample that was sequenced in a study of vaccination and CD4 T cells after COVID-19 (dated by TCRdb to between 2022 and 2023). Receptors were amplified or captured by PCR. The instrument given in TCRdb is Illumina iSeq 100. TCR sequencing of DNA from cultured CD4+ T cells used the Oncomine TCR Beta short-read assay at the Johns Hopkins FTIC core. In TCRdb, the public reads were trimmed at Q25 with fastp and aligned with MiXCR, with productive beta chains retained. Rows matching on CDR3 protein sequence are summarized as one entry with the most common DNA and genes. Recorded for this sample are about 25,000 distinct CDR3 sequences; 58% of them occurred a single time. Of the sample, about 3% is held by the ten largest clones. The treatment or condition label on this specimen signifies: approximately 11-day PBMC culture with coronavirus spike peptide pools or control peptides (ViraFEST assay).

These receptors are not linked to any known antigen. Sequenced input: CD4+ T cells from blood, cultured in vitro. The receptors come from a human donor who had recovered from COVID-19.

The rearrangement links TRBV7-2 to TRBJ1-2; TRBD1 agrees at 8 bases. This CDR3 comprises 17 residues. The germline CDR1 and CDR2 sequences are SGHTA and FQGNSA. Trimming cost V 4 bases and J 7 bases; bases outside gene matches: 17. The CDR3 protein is CASSSTSTGGQVVGYTF. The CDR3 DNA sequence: TGTGCCAGCAGCTCCACCTCCACAGGGGGGCAGGTTGTTGGCTACACCTTC.

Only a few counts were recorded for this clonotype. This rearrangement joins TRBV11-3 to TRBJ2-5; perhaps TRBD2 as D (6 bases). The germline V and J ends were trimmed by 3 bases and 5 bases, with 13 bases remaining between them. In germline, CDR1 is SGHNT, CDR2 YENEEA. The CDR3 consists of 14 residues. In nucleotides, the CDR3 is TGTGCCAGCAGCTTCGGGGGTATTATGGAGACCCAGTACTTC. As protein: CASSFGGIMETQYF.

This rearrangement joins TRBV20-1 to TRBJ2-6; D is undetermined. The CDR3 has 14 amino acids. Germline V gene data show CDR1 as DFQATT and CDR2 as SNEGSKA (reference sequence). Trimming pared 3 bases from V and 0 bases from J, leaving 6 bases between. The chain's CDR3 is CSASVASGANVLTF. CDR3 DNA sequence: TGCAGTGCTAGTGTCGCCTCTGGGGCCAACGTCCTGACTTTC.

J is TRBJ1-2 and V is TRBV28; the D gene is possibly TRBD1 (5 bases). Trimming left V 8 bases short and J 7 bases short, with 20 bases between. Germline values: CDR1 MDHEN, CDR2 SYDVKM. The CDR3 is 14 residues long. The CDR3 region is CASRQGTSPIGYTF. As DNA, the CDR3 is TGTGCCAGCCGCCAAGGGACTTCACCCATTGGCTACACCTTC.

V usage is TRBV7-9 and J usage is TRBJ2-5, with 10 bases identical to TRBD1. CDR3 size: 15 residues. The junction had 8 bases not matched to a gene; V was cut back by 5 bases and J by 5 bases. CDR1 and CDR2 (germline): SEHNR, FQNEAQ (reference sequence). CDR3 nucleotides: TGTGCCAGCAGCCTCGTGACAGGGGGCGTTGAGACCCAGTACTTC. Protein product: CASSLVTGGVETQYF.

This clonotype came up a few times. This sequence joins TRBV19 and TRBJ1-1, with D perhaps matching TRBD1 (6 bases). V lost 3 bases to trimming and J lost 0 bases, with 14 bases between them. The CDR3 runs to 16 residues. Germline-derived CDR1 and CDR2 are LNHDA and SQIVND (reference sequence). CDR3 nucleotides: TGTGCCAGTAGTATCCGGACAGTTGCTTTGAACACTGAAGCTTTCTTT. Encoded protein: CASSIRTVALNTEAFF. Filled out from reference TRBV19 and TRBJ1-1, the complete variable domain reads DGGITQSPKYLFRKEGQNVTLSCEQNLNHDAMYWYRQDPGQGLRLIYYSQIVNDFQKGDIAEGYSVSREKKESFPLTVTSAQKNPTAFYLCASSIRTVALNTEAFFGQGTRLTVV.

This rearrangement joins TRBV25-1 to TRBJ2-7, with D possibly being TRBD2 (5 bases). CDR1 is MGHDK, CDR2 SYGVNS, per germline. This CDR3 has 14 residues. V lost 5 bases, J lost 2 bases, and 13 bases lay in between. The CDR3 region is CASSPRAEAYEQYF. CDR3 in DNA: TGTGCCAGCAGTCCCCGGGCGGAGGCCTACGAGCAGTACTTC.

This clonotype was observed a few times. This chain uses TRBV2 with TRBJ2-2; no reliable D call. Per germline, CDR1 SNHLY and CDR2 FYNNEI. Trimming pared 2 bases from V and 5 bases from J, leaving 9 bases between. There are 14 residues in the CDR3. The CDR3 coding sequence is TGTGCCAGCAGTGAATTTGGAGAAACCGGGGAGCTGTTTTTT. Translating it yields CASSEFGETGELFF.

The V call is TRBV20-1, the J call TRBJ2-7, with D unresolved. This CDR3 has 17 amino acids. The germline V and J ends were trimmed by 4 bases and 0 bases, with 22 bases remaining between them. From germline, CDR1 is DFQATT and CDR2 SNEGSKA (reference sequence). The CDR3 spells CSAISVSPNSISYEQYF. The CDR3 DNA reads TGCAGTGCTATATCAGTGTCACCAAATTCGATCTCCTACGAGCAGTACTTC.

The chain's CDR3 is CASATRGKSYEQYF. The CDR3 nucleotides read TGTGCCAGCGCCACCCGCGGCAAATCCTACGAGCAGTACTTC. V and J are TRBV11-1 and TRBJ2-7; no reliable D call. CDR1 and CDR2 (germline): SGHAT, FQDESV (reference sequence). The CDR3 contains 14 residues. Trimming removed 8 bases from V and 1 base from J, with 15 bases in between.

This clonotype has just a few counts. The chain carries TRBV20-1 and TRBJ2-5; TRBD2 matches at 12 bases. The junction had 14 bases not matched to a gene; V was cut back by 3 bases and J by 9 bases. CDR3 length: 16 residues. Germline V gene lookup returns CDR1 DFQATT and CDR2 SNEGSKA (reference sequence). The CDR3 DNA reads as TGCAGTGCTAGGGATACTAGCGGGGGGCCCGCGGGGGCCCAGTACTTC. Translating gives CSARDTSGGPAGAQYF.

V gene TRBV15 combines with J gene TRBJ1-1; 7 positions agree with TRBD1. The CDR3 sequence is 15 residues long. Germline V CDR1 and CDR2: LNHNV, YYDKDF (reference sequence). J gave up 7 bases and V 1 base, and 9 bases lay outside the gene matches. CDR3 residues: CATSRGPPRTGEAFF. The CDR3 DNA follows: TGTGCCACCAGCAGAGGCCCCCCACGGACAGGTGAAGCTTTCTTT. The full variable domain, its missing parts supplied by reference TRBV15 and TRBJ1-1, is DAMVIQNPRYQVTQFGKPVTLSCSQTLNHNVMYWYQQKSSQAPKLLFHYYDKDFNNEADTPDNFQSRRPNTSFCFLDIRSPGLGDTAMYLCATSRGPPRTGEAFFGQGTRLTVV.

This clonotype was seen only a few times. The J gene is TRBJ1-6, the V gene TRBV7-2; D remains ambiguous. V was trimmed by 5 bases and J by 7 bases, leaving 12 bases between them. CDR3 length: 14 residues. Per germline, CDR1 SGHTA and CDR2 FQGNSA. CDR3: CASSHGLPNSPLHF. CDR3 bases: TGTGCCAGCAGCCACGGGCTCCCAAATTCACCCCTCCACTTT. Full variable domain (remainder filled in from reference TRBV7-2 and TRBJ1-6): GAGVSQSPSNKVTEKGKDVELRCDPISGHTALYWYRQSLGQGLEFLIYFQGNSAPDKSGLPSDRFSAERTGGSVSTLTIQRTQQEDSAVYLCASSHGLPNSPLHFGNGTRLTVT.

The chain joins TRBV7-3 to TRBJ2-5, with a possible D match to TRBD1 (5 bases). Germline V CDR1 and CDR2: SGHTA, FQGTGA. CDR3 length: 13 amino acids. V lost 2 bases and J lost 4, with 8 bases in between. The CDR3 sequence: CASSLSRGETQYF. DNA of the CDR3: TGTGCCAGCAGCTTATCTAGGGGAGAGACCCAGTACTTC.

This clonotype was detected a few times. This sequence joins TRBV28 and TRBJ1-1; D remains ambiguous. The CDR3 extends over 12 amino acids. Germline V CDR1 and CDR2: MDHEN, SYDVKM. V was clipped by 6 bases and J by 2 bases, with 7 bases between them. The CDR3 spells CASRLLNTEAFF. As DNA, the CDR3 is TGTGCCAGCAGGCTGCTAAACACTGAAGCTTTCTTT.

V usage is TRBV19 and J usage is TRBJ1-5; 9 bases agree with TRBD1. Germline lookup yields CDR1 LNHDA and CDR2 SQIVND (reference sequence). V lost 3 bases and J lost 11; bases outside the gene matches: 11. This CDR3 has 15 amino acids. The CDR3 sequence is CASSIRQGGVLTQHF. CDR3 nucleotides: TGTGCCAGTAGTATCCGACAGGGGGGGGTTTTGACCCAGCATTTT.

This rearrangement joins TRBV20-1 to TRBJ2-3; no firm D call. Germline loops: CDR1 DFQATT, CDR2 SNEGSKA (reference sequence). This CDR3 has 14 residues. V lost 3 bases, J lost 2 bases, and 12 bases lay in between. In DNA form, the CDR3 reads TGCAGTGCTAGTACTGACACCAACACAGATACGCAGTATTTT. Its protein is CSASTDTNTDTQYF.

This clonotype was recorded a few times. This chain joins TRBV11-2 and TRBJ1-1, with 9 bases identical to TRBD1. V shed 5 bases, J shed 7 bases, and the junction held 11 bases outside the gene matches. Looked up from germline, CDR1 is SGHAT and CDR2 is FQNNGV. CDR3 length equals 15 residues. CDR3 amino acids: CASSQLTGTGNEAFF. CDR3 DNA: TGTGCCAGCAGCCAATTAACCGGGACAGGGAATGAAGCTTTCTTT.

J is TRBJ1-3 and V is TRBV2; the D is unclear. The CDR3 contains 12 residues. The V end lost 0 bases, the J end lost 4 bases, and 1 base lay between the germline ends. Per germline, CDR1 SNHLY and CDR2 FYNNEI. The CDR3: CASSEAGNTIYF. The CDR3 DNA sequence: TGTGCCAGCAGTGAAGCGGGAAACACCATATATTTT.

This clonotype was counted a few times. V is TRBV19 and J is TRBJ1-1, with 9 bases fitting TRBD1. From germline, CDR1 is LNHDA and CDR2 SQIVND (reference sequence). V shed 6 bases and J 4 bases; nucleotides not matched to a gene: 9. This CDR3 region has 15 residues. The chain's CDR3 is CASRKSQGASTEAFF. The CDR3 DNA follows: TGTGCCAGTAGGAAATCACAGGGGGCGAGCACTGAAGCTTTCTTT.

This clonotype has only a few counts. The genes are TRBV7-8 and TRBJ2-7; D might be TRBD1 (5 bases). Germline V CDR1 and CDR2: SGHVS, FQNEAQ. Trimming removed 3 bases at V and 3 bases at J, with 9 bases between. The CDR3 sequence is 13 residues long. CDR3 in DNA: TGTGCCAGCAGCTTCAGGGAAAGCTACGAGCAGTACTTC. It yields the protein CASSFRESYEQYF.